The clone carrying this T cell receptor beta chain has a handful of counts. What it recognizes is unknown. This sample stems from a study of beta chain features in type 1 diabetes. General study points: There was a moderate but significant shortening of TCRB CDR3s in all four CD4+ subsets of Type 1 diabetes patients. The naive, central memory and Treg TCRB repertoires of patients appeared to be more similar to one another than those of healthy donors. VDJ junctions in type 1 diabetes patients carried more deletions and fewer insertions.

Expressed TCRB transcripts were sequenced because the isolated RNA had all been reverse transcribed beforehand. The repertoire was sequenced with immunoSEQ multiplex PCR; TCRdb's copy has only in-frame clones and lacks some. The top ten clones hold more than 0.1% of a sample with about 640,000 clones, 9.5% to 15% of them seen once. The CDR3 has 15 residues. The germline V gene encodes CDR1 LNHDA and CDR2 SQIVND (reference sequence). The trim removed 5 bases at V and 7 bases at J, leaving 11 bases unmatched. The sequencing input was naive CD4+ T cells from blood. The V and J genes are TRBV19 and TRBJ2-1, with 7 nucleotides matching TRBD2. The TCR originated in a man aged 25-45 years with type 1 diabetes. Written as DNA, the CDR3 is TGTGCCAGTAGTGATTCGGGGAGGGCATGGAATGAGCAGTTCTTC. Amino acid sequence: CASSDSGRAWNEQFF.